This T cell receptor (beta chain) was identified during a study of shared clonotypes between healthy human individuals. Broader study findings: Generally, estimated richness proved larger in naive subsets than it did in memory subsets.

Of note for this clone: Antigen: not known.

Replicate PCRs run on sorted subsets employed 200 ng DNA, 30,000 to 35,000 T cell genomes. The assay was immunoSEQ multiplex PCR, and TCRdb's table has in-frame clones only and misses some. This sample has about 690,000 clones; about 92% occur once, and the top ten carry 34%. This clonotype was sampled from a man younger than 35 in good health. Some clones in this sample may be carry-over from other donors' samples. Sequencing used memory CD8+ T cells from PBMCs. Subset of the sample: CD45RO+ cells pooled with CCR7-negative TemRA cells.

The CDR3 is CASSHRDTEAFF. CDR3 nucleotide sequence: TGTGCCAGCTCCCACAGGGACACTGAAGCTTTCTTT. The chain couples TRBV18 to TRBJ1-1; a possible D gene is TRBD1 (6 bases). The CDR3 is 12 residues long. Between the trimmed V and J ends, which lost 6 bases and 3 bases, there was a span of 8 bases. From germline, CDR1 is KGHSH and CDR2 LQKENI.